Detailed here is one T cell receptor beta chain. Its specificity is not known. This specimen comes from a study of T cells in Graves' hyperthyroidism and ophthalmopathy. Study summary: Peripheral blood was secured at the point of initial diagnosis, before any treatment. Study-level results: Among thyroid clonotypes expanded above 0.001, most also appeared in blood.

The CDR3 extends over 14 amino acids. CDR1 is SGHRS and CDR2 is YFSETQ in the germline V gene. J gave up 8 bases and V 0 bases, and 7 bases lay outside the gene matches. The CDR3 regions of TCR beta were amplified from RNA transcripts. First-round RT-PCR targeting the TCR CDR3 was performed with the HTBI primer set. TCRdb called the multiplex PCR reads again in MiXCR, with one record for every CDR3 protein. This table holds about 530,000 distinct CDR3 sequences, roughly 18% found once. A patient was excluded if there was uncontrolled infection, other autoimmune disease, pregnancy or lactation. Diagnoses rested on clinical symptoms, serum thyroxine and TRAb, thyroid ultrasound and orbital computed tomography.

The sequenced sample was blood. The gene calls are TRBV5-1 and TRBJ1-2, with TRBD1 matching over 7 bases. The clonotype originates from a woman aged 18-35 years with Graves' ophthalmopathy. CDR3 DNA sequence: TGCGCCAGCAGCTTGGGACAGGGTATTCAGGGCTACACCTTC. It translates to CASSLGQGIQGYTF. Supplemented by reference TRBV5-1 and TRBJ1-2, the full variable domain reads KAGVTQTPRYLIKTRGQQVTLSCSPISGHRSVSWYQQTPGQGLQFLFEYFSETQRNKGNFPGRFSGRQFSNSRSEMNVSTLELGDSALYLCASSLGQGIQGYTFGSGTRLTVV.